This T cell receptor beta chain emerged from a study of blood T cells in healthy people across ages. Study observations and caveats: The recorded TCR beta diversity per million T cells decreased in a roughly linear manner with age.

Every donor provided 9.5 to 10 milliliters of peripheral blood. Samples each yielded at least 6 micrograms of total RNA. Regarding this clonotype: The antigen is unknown.

Primed by a sample-barcoded 5' primer and a J-beta primer mix, a second PCR proceeded for about 7 to 12 cycles. TCRdb analysed the 5' RACE reads with MiXCR anew, one entry per CDR3 protein. The data show about 780,000 distinct CDR3 sequences, with about half seen just once and 15% to 20% held by the top ten. The V gene's germline CDR1 is LNHNV and CDR2 YYDKDF (reference sequence). CDR3 size: 10 residues. With 11 bases removed from V and 4 bases from J, the gap between germline ends came to 8 bases. Sequencing was performed on blood. The chain employs TRBV15 and TRBJ1-1; D call uncertain. The clonotype was recovered from a man older than 75 in good health. The CDR3 coding sequence is TGTGCCGAAACTTGCACTGAAGCTTTCTTT. Translating it yields CAETCTEAFF.